This is a list of T cell receptor beta chains from one sample in a study of identical twins. TCRdb re-analysed the 5' RACE reads in MiXCR, keeping a single row per CDR3 protein. The data show a few hundred thousand distinct CDR3 sequences, more than 6.5% seen once. This same sample was also taken into another study, of yellow fever vaccine responses in identical twins.

The sample taken for sequencing was memory (CD45RO+) T cells sorted from blood. The receptors were gathered from a woman between 18 and 29 years old in good health. Both conserved end residues are part of each CDR3. D genes are given only for firm matches.

>TRBJ1-2|TRBD1|TRBV29-1
CSVEDFTGGRGGYTF
>TRBJ2-1|.|TRBV10-3
CAISEVGSKDEQFF
>TRBJ2-1|.|TRBV12-3/TRBV12-4
CASSPRGPYYNEQFF
>TRBJ2-7|TRBD1|TRBV5-1
CASSLETGGPYEQYF
>TRBJ2-5|TRBD1|TRBV5-6
CASNDRGREETQYF
>TRBJ2-7|TRBD2|TRBV5-1
CASSSGTSGNRQYF
>TRBJ2-2|.|TRBV29-1
CSVRGLGTGELFF
>TRBJ1-6|.|TRBV28
CASSPQGRNSPLHF
>TRBJ2-1|.|TRBV5-1
CASSLSGYYNEQFF
>TRBJ2-1|TRBD2|TRBV5-1
CASSSSGSADNEQFF
>TRBJ1-5|.|TRBV7-8
CASSLDHNQPQHF
>TRBJ2-2|TRBD2|TRBV3-1
CAFCASLAGGFAGELFF
>TRBJ2-1|TRBD2|TRBV4-2
CASSQDTGGAAYNEQFF
>TRBJ2-5|.|TRBV10-3
CAISEQNQETQYF
>TRBJ2-7|TRBD2|TRBV7-9
CASSQGLEAHF
>TRBJ1-2|.|TRBV20-1
CSAYQAIYGYTF
>TRBJ2-1|TRBD1|TRBV18
CASSPGDRGSREQFF
>TRBJ2-5|.|TRBV20-1
CSARDRLAETQYF
>TRBJ1-3|.|TRBV5-5
CASSRQGRTGNTIYF
>TRBJ2-1|TRBD2|TRBV10-1
CASSVQTSGGYNEQFF
>TRBJ2-4|.|TRBV20-1
CSARDRDLSKNIQYF
>TRBJ2-1|TRBD2|TRBV7-3
CASSRREGRDNEQFF
>TRBJ2-5|.|TRBV11-2
CASSPWERETQYF
>TRBJ2-5|.|TRBV25-1
CASGRGKTQYF
>TRBJ2-1|.|TRBV5-1
CASTPGEGGYNEQFF
>TRBJ1-5|TRBD1|TRBV29-1
CSASGQGSDQPQHF
>TRBJ1-5|TRBD1|TRBV23-1
CASSRGTGLPSRRPQHF
>TRBJ2-1|TRBD2|TRBV5-1
CASSLDWSSGAYNEQFF
>TRBJ1-2|TRBD1|TRBV29-1
CSVELGTGVGYTF
>TRBJ1-2|TRBD1|TRBV5-6
CASSAIGQGHGYTF
>TRBJ2-1|.|TRBV29-1
CSASGGTGSNEQFF
>TRBJ2-1|.|TRBV12-3/TRBV12-4
CASRRTAPGQFF
>TRBJ2-1|.|TRBV11-2
CASSLDLSGVLPGQFF
>TRBJ2-7|TRBD1|TRBV28
CASSAYRPGQAKQYF
>TRBJ2-7|.|TRBV18
CASSSSQGPYEQYF
>TRBJ2-5|TRBD1|TRBV24-1
CATSDGDRGLQETQYF
>TRBJ2-7|TRBD2|TRBV6-5
CASSYSGGSAYEQYF
>TRBJ1-1|.|TRBV28
CASRLGTTMEAFF
>TRBJ1-5|.|TRBV12-3/TRBV12-4
CASRRSSNQPQHF
>TRBJ1-5|TRBD1|TRBV5-1
CASSWTRTGQGINQPQHF
>TRBJ2-7|TRBD2|TRBV20-1
CSARDPLTSGSSYEQYF
>TRBJ2-5|.|TRBV28
CASRGVGRGETQYF